A single sample is the source of the 15 T cell receptor beta chains below, sequenced in a study of vaccination effects on CD4 cells after COVID-19. Which antigens these TCRs recognize remains unknown. Culture proceeded for approximately 10 days, and CD4+ T cells were then isolated. Sequencing used immunoSEQ multiplex PCR; TCRdb keeps in-frame clones, though not all of them. The table shows approximately 45,000 clones, with about 75% occurring only once. This specimen was CD4+ T cells from PBMCs cultured without peptide, taken before COVID-19 vaccination. The source is a human donor who had a prior SARS-CoV-2 infection.

The sample holds one count of this clone. V usage is TRBV7-2 and J usage is TRBJ1-2; D gene ambiguous. There are 17 residues in the CDR3. Germline CDR1 reads SGHTA; CDR2 reads FQGNSA. The germline V and J ends were trimmed by 1 base and 0 bases, with 15 bases remaining between them. The CDR3 DNA reads as TGTGCCAGCAGCTTAGGATATAGGGCGGAGACTAACTATGGCTACACCTTC. Protein sequence: CASSLGYRAETNYGYTF.

The chain uses TRBV9 and TRBJ2-6; no clear D gene. Per germline, CDR1 SGDLS and CDR2 YYNGEE. There are 16 residues in the CDR3. Between the trimmed V and J ends, which lost 0 bases and 2 bases, there was a span of 9 bases. CDR3 residues: CASSVDWAAGANVLTF. The CDR3 nucleotides are TGTGCCAGCAGCGTAGATTGGGCAGCTGGGGCCAACGTCCTGACTTTC.

The chain combines TRBV5-6 with TRBJ2-3, with TRBD2 identical over 7 bases. The CDR3 covers 15 residues. Germline lookup yields CDR1 SGHDT and CDR2 YYEEEE. V lost 7 bases and J lost 4; bases outside the gene matches: 12. CDR3 amino acids: CASRTVGLVSDTQYF. The CDR3 DNA follows: TGTGCCAGCCGAACAGTCGGACTAGTGTCAGATACGCAGTATTTT. The full variable domain, with the rest looked up from reference TRBV5-6 and TRBJ2-3, is DAGVTQSPTHLIKTRGQQVTLRCSPKSGHDTVSWYQQALGQGPQFIFQYYEEEERQRGNFPDRFSGHQFPNYSSELNVNALLLGDSALYLCASRTVGLVSDTQYFGPGTRLTVL.

The CDR3 loop is CASSDRVGGGTDTQYF. CDR3 coding DNA: TGTGCCAGCAGTGACAGAGTAGGTGGTGGCACAGATACGCAGTATTTT. This rearrangement joins TRBV6-1 to TRBJ2-3; D call uncertain. The germline gives CDR1 MNHNS, CDR2 SASEGT. This CDR3 has 16 amino acids. The ends were cut back, 3 bases at V and 1 base at J, with 14 bases in the middle.

This rearrangement joins TRBV7-9 to TRBJ1-2; tentatively, D is TRBD1 (5 bases). This CDR3 spans 14 amino acids. Between the trimmed V and J ends, which lost 5 bases and 1 base, there was a span of 11 bases. Germline V gives CDR1 SEHNR, CDR2 FQNEAQ (reference sequence). CDR3 loop: CASSSRQNNYGYTF. The CDR3 bases are TGTGCCAGCAGCAGCCGACAGAATAACTATGGCTACACCTTC.

This clone was counted only a few times. V usage is TRBV6-5 and J usage is TRBJ1-1; D remains ambiguous. V was pared by 4 bases and J by 9 bases, with 9 bases between. From germline, CDR1 is MNHEY and CDR2 SVGAGI. This CDR3 spans 11 amino acids. CDR3 loop: CASSSAVKAFF. The DNA for the CDR3 is TGTGCCAGCAGTTCAGCAGTCAAAGCTTTCTTT.

The chain links TRBV19 to TRBJ1-3; unclear D gene. Germline loops: CDR1 LNHDA, CDR2 SQIVND (reference sequence). CDR3 length: 15 amino acids. V was pared by 6 bases and J by 0 bases, with 12 bases between. CDR3 bases: TGTGCCAGTAGAGGTAGGGCAATCTCTGGAAACACCATATATTTT. Its protein is CASRGRAISGNTIYF. The entire variable domain, with the rest obtained from reference TRBV19 and TRBJ1-3, is as follows: DGGITQSPKYLFRKEGQNVTLSCEQNLNHDAMYWYRQDPGQGLRLIYYSQIVNDFQKGDIAEGYSVSREKKESFPLTVTSAQKNPTAFYLCASRGRAISGNTIYFGEGSWLTVV.

This chain joins TRBV13 and TRBJ1-2, with D perhaps TRBD1 (6 bases). The length of the CDR3 is 15 residues. Germline V lookup: CDR1 PRHDT, CDR2 FYEKMQ (reference sequence). With 0 bases removed from V and 8 bases from J, the gap between germline ends came to 16 bases. CDR3 in amino acids: CASSLGSLLQGGYTF. The CDR3 DNA follows: TGTGCCAGCAGCTTAGGATCACTCCTCCAGGGGGGCTACACCTTC.

This rearrangement joins TRBV14 to TRBJ1-1; weak D call: TRBD1 (5 bases). V lost 8 bases, J lost 0 bases, and 16 bases lay in between. The CDR3 consists of 15 residues. Germline CDR1 reads SGHDN; CDR2 reads FVKESK. The CDR3: CASFPATAMNTEAFF. For the CDR3, the DNA is TGTGCCAGCTTCCCCGCGACAGCCATGAACACTGAAGCTTTCTTT.

This clone has only one observation. This chain joins TRBV11-3 and TRBJ2-3; tentatively, D is TRBD1 or TRBD2 (5 bases each). CDR3 length equals 14 residues. Germline CDR1 and CDR2: SGHNT and YENEEA. V was shortened by 5 bases and J by 2 bases, with 11 bases between the two germline ends. CDR3 sequence reads: CASSQGPATDTQYF. For the CDR3, the DNA is TGTGCCAGCAGCCAGGGACCCGCCACAGATACGCAGTATTTT.

V is TRBV6-5 and J is TRBJ1-5; D is ambiguous. The CDR3 has 15 residues. V shed 6 bases and J shed 5 bases, with 17 bases lying between them. Germline V gene lookup returns CDR1 MNHEY and CDR2 SVGAGI. CDR3 loop: CASSRDRGTDQPQHF. As DNA, the CDR3 is TGTGCCAGCAGCCGAGATCGCGGAACCGATCAGCCCCAGCATTTT.

This clone was seen more than once but under ten times. The rearrangement uses TRBV6-5 and TRBJ1-2, with D unresolved. The CDR3 loop spans 14 amino acids. In germline, CDR1 is MNHEY, CDR2 SVGAGI. Trimming took 2 bases from V and 4 from J, leaving 11 bases between them. CDR3 DNA: TGTGCCAGCAGTTACCTTCTCTTTCCCTATGGCTACACCTTC. It yields the protein CASSYLLFPYGYTF.

This rearrangement joins TRBV10-3 to TRBJ2-7, with 8 positions matching TRBD1. Germline CDR1 and CDR2: ENHRY and SYGVKD. CDR3 length equals 13 residues. V lost 10 bases to trimming and J lost 3 bases; unmatched junction nucleotides: 8. CDR3 loop: CASQYGQGYEQYF. The DNA for the CDR3 is TGTGCCAGCCAATACGGACAGGGCTACGAGCAGTACTTC.

The chain employs TRBV19 and TRBJ1-6; tentatively, D is TRBD1 (6 bases). V was pared by 6 bases and J by 9 bases, with 24 bases between. This CDR3 contains 17 residues. The V gene's germline CDR1 is LNHDA and CDR2 SQIVND (reference sequence). DNA for the CDR3: TGTGCCAGTAGGCCCCCCAACCCCGGGGGGCCGATTTCACCCCTCCACTTT. Encoded protein: CASRPPNPGGPISPLHF.

This clone was seen more than once but under ten times. CDR3: CASSTGTGVYGYTF. CDR3 nucleotide sequence: TGTGCCAGCAGCACCGGGACAGGGGTCTATGGCTACACCTTC. The chain employs TRBV3-1 (or the pseudogene TRBV3-2) and TRBJ1-2, with 10 bases identical to TRBD1. Germline V gives CDR1 LGHDT, CDR2 YNNKEL (reference sequence). This CDR3 region has 14 residues. V was clipped by 5 bases and J by 4 bases; unmatched bases: 4.